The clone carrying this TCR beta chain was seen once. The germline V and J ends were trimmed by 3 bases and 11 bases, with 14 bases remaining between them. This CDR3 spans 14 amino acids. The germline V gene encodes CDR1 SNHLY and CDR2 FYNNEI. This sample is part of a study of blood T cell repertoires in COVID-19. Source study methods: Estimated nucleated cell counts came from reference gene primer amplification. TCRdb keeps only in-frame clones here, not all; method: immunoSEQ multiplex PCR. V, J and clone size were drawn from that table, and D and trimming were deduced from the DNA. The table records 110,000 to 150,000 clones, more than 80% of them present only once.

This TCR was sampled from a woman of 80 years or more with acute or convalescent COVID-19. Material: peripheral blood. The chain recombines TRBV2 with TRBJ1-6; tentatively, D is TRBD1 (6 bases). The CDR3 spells CASSEGQGRTPLHF. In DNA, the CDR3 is TGTGCCAGCAGTGAGGGTCAGGGGCGAACACCCCTCCACTTT.